This record looks at one T cell receptor beta chain sequence and its context. The target of this receptor is not known. There are no base qualities to consult, and no much larger clone falls within one base. The data originate from a study of blood T cell repertoires in COVID-19 (TCRdb year 2020). In the study overall: Samples from collaborators originated in the United States, Italy and Spain and spanned both the acute and convalescent phases of COVID-19. The material from the prospective study consisted of cDNA or gDNA derived from T cells, B-cell-depleted T cells, or PBMCs. Deeply sampled blood TCRbeta repertoires from subjects exposed to, actively infected with, or recovered from COVID-19 were included in the dataset. The repertoires were released in a freely available public database meant as a resource for research on the immune response to SARS-CoV-2. The samples were drawn from the first 160 participants of the ongoing ImmuneRACE study and from more than 1,000 subjects provided by 6 global collaborators. The sample metadata nearly always contained a de-identified subject ID, COVID-19 status, age in years and sex. Where HLA class I and class II types were available, the types were taken from metadata supplied by the sample provider, not from assay-based typing. Overall study results and their limits: Clinical and demographic metadata were provided uncurated, with the amount varying by source and participant.

TCRbeta CDR3 regions were amplified from genomic DNA using the immunoSEQ Assay, a bias-controlled multiplex PCR. Per the authors' processing: Nucleated cell counts per sample were estimated from amplification of reference gene primers within the assay. To quantify the absolute abundance of each unique TCRbeta CDR3 rearrangement, sequence reads were collapsed and filtered. For each sample, productive Simpson clonality was calculated by taking the square root of Simpson's diversity index across productive rearrangements. TCRdb provides this immuneACCESS table in a form limited to in-frame rearrangements. Some clones are lacking; in checked studies, under half of them reflect an unresolved V gene, and why the rest are absent is not known. V and J calls and clone size are copied from that table; D and trimming were computed from the DNA. The sample table holds about 59,000 clones, of which roughly 80% were seen once. Jointly, the top ten make up about 10% of the sample.

From V the trimming removes 1 base and from J it removes 0 bases, while the gene matches leave 11 bases of the junction unaccounted for. CDR1 LGHDT and CDR2 YNNKEL were looked up in the germline V gene (reference sequence). CDR3 length: 18 amino acids, cysteine to phenylalanine. Kept here is only the CDR3 DNA, which spans 54 bases and is read in frame from base 1. Whole blood was collected in K2EDTA tubes by collaborating institutions according to the institutions' own protocols. Collaborator samples were shipped for TCRbeta analysis as frozen whole blood, isolated PBMCs, or DNA extracted from either sample type.

The chain is made from TRBV3-1 (or the pseudogene TRBV3-2) and TRBJ1-2; a stretch of 7 junction bases matches TRBD1. Sequencing was done on a sample of peripheral blood. The clonotype was recovered from a human donor in a cohort sampled during active COVID-19. The nucleotides are TGTGCCAGCAGCCAAGGGTCTCCAGGGACAGCTACTAACTATGGCTACACCTTC. Its translation is CASSQGSPGTATNYGYTF.